A few counts support the clone carrying this T cell receptor beta chain. No antigen is known for it. The sample comes from a study of OX40 agonist ivuxolimab in advanced cancers. The overall study: As their treatment, patients were administered ivuxolimab, an agonistic anti-OX40 (CD134) antibody.

The table came from immunoSEQ multiplex PCR; TCRdb's copy has only in-frame clones and leaves some out. The sample yields fewer than 80,000 clones, 75% to 80% seen once. Findings and caveats of the study: Clonal expansion was seen in CD4+ and CD8+ blood T cells by week 6 at 0.1 to 3.0 mg/kg. CD8+ T cells showed, on average, more clonal expansion than CD4+ cells.

The TCR originated in an adult with an advanced solid tumor such as melanoma, head and neck, liver or kidney cancer. This specimen consisted of CD4+ or CD8+ T cells sorted from blood, obtained in a trial of the OX40 agonist ivuxolimab.

The CDR3 loop reads CSVEGGQGRNEQFF. The CDR3 DNA sequence: TGCAGCGTTGAGGGGGGGCAGGGCCGGAATGAGCAGTTCTTC. V gene TRBV29-1 combines with J gene TRBJ2-1; a possible D gene is TRBD2 (7 bases). Per the germline V gene, CDR1 is SQVTM and CDR2 is ANQGSEA. The V end was cut by 3 bases, the J end by 7 bases, with 16 bases between. The CDR3 is made up of 14 amino acids.